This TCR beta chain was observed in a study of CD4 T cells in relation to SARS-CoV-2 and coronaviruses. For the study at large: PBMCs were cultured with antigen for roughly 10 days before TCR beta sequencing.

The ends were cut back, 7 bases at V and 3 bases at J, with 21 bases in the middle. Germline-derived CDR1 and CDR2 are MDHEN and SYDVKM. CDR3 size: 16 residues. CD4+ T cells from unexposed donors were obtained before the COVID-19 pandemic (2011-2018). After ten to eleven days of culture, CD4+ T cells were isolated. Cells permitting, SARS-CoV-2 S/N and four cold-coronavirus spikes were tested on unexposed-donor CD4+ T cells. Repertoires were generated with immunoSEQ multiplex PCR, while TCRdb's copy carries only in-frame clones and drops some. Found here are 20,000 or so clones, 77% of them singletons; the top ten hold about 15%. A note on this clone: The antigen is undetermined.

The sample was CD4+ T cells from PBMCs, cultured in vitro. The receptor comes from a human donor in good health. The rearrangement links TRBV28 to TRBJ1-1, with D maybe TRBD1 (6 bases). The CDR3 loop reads CASNSGGGSKDTEAFF. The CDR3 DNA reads TGTGCCAGCAACTCCGGGGGGGGCTCGAAGGACACTGAAGCTTTCTTT.